This T cell receptor beta chain came from a study of spatial heterogeneity in lung cancer. In its sample, this clonotype ranks as medium-sized. Time point specified: sample taken at primary tumor resection. 72 TRACERx patients with early, untreated non-small cell lung cancer donated samples. The authors sequenced whole RNA from tumor, nontumor lung or frozen PBMC without sorting. Single TCR cDNA molecules each had their own unique molecular identifier. Using its own MiXCR run on the 5' RACE reads, TCRdb lists one record per CDR3 protein. The sample shows roughly 5,000 distinct CDR3 sequences, around 3.8% of them seen only once. Material: normal lung tissue next to the tumor, obtained at surgery. This sequence was found in a male donor with early-stage non-small cell lung cancer.

In nucleotides, the CDR3 is TGTGCCAGCGGTTATAGCAATCAGCCCCAGCATTTT. Encoded protein: CASGYSNQPQHF. The V and J genes are TRBV27 and TRBJ1-5; D gene ambiguous. The V end was cut by 8 bases, the J end by 0 bases, with 5 bases between. The CDR3 extends over 12 amino acids. Germline CDR1 and CDR2: MNHEY and SMNVEV (reference sequence).